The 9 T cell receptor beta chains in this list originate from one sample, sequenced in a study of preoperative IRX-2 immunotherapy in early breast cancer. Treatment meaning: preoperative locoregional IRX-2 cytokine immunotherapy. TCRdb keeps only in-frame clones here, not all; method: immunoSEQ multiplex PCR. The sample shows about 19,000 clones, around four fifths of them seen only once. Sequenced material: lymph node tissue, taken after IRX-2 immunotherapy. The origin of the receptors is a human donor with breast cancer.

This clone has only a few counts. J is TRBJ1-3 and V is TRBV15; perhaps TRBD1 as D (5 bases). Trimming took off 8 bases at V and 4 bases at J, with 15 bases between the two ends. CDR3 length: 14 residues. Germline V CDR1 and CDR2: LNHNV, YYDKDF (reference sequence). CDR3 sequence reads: CATSRGGEGNTIYF. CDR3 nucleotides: TGTGCCACCTCGAGAGGAGGGGAAGGAAACACCATATATTTT.

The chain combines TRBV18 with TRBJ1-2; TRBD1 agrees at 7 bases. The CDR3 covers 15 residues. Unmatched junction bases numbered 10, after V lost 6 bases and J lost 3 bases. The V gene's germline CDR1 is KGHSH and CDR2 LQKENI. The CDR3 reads CASSLQDRDDYGYTF. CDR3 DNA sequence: TGTGCCAGCTCCCTGCAAGACAGGGACGACTATGGCTACACCTTC.

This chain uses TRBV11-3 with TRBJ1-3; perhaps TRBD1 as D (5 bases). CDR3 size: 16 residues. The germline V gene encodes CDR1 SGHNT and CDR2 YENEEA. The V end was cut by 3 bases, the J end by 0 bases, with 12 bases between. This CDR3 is CASSLRGGSSGNTIYF. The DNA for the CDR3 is TGTGCCAGCAGCTTGCGGGGCGGAAGCTCTGGAAACACCATATATTTT.

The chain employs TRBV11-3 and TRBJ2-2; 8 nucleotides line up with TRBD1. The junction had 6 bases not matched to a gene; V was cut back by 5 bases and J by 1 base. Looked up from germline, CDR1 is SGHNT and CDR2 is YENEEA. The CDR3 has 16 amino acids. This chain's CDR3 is CASSPRQGMNTGELFF. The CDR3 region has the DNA TGTGCCAGCAGCCCACGACAGGGGATGAACACCGGGGAGCTGTTTTTT.

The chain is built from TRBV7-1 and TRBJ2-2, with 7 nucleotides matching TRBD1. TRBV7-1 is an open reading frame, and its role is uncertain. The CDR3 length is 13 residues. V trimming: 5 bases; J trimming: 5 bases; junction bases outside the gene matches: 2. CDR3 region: CASSVDRTGELFF. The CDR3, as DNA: TGTGCCAGCAGCGTGGACAGGACCGGGGAGCTGTTTTTT.

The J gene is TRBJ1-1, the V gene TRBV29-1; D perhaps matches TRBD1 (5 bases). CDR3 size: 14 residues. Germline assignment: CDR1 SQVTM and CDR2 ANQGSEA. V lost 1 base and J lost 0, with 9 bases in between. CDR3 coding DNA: TGCAGCGTTGAAGTAAAAGGGGTGAACACTGAAGCTTTCTTT. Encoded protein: CSVEVKGVNTEAFF. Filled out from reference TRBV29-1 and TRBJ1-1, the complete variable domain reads SAVISQKPSRDICQRGTSLTIQCQVDSQVTMMFWYRQQPGQSLTLIATANQGSEATYESGFVIDKFPISRPNLTFSTLTVSNMSPEDSSIYLCSVEVKGVNTEAFFGQGTRLTVV.

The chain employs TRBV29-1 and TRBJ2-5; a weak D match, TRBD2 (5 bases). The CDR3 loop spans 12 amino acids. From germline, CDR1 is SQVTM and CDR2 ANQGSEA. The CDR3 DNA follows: TGCAGTGGTTCCCCGGGACAAGAGACCCAGTACTTC. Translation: CSGSPGQETQYF.

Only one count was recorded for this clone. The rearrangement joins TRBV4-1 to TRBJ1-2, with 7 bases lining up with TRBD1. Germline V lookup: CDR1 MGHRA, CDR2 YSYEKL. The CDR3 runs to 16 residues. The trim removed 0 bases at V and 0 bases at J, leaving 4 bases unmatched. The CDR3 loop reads CASSQETGTANYGYTF. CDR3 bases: TGCGCCAGCAGCCAAGAGACCGGGACAGCTAACTATGGCTACACCTTC.

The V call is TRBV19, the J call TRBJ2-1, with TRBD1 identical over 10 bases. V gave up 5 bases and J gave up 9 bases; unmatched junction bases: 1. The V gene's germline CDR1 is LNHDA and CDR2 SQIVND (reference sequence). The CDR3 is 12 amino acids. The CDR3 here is CASSGDRGEQFF. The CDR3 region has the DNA TGTGCCAGTAGTGGGGACAGGGGTGAGCAGTTCTTC.